These 26 T cell receptor beta chains share one sample of origin, sequenced in a study of OX40 agonist ivuxolimab in advanced cancers. Sequenced by immunoSEQ multiplex PCR; TCRdb stores in-frame clones only, minus some. The profile shows around 43,000 clones, approximately 89% of them singletons. This material consisted of CD4+ or CD8+ T cells sorted from blood, taken in a trial of the OX40 agonist ivuxolimab. The receptors originated from an adult with an advanced solid tumor such as melanoma, head and neck, liver or kidney cancer.

The chain recombines TRBV7-9 with TRBJ1-4, with 8 bases matching TRBD1. V was clipped by 3 bases and J by 7 bases; unmatched bases: 4. CDR3 size: 14 residues. Germline assignment: CDR1 SEHNR and CDR2 FQNEAQ (reference sequence). The CDR3 sequence is CASSFQGAGEKLFF. The CDR3 bases are TGTGCCAGCAGCTTTCAGGGGGCGGGTGAAAAACTGTTTTTT. Full variable domain (rest looked up from reference TRBV7-9 and TRBJ1-4): DTGVSQNPRHKITKRGQNVTFRCDPISEHNRLYWYRQTLGQGPEFLTYFQNEAQLEKSRLLSDRFSAERPKGSFSTLEIQRTEQGDSAMYLCASSFQGAGEKLFFGSGTQLSVL.

The chain carries TRBV19 and TRBJ1-4; 7 positions agree with TRBD1. V lost 5 bases to trimming and J lost 0 bases; unmatched junction nucleotides: 6. Germline values: CDR1 LNHDA, CDR2 SQIVND (reference sequence). This CDR3 is 16 amino acids long. The CDR3 DNA reads TGTGCCAGTAGTGTTGGGACAGCTCCAACTAATGAAAAACTGTTTTTT. It specifies CASSVGTAPTNEKLFF. The full variable domain, its missing parts supplied by reference TRBV19 and TRBJ1-4, is DGGITQSPKYLFRKEGQNVTLSCEQNLNHDAMYWYRQDPGQGLRLIYYSQIVNDFQKGDIAEGYSVSREKKESFPLTVTSAQKNPTAFYLCASSVGTAPTNEKLFFGSGTQLSVL.

A single count supports this clone. V is TRBV6-1 and J is TRBJ2-1, with 9 bases aligning to TRBD1. This CDR3 is 15 amino acids long. Germline V CDR1 and CDR2: MNHNS, SASEGT. V trimming: 6 bases; J trimming: 1 base; junction bases outside the gene matches: 4. CDR3 protein: CASRAQGASYNEQFF. The CDR3, as DNA: TGTGCCAGCAGGGCACAGGGGGCTTCCTACAATGAGCAGTTCTTC.

This clone was seen just once. The V call is TRBV7-2, the J call TRBJ2-1; D unclear. The CDR3 sequence is 13 residues long. Germline CDR1 SGHTA, CDR2 FQGNSA. V lost 1 base to trimming and J lost 6 bases, with 7 bases between them. The CDR3 DNA follows: TGTGCCAGCAGCTTAGAGTGGGGCAATGAGCAGTTCTTC. Translation: CASSLEWGNEQFF.

The chain carries TRBV27 and TRBJ2-7; D gene ambiguous. The germline CDR1 and CDR2 sequences are MNHEY and SMNVEV (reference sequence). V was trimmed by 6 bases and J by 1 base, leaving 13 bases between them. The CDR3 has 14 amino acids. CDR3 amino acids: CASSLMSQSYEQYF. The CDR3 coding sequence is TGTGCCAGCAGCCTCATGTCGCAGTCCTACGAGCAGTACTTC.

The chain employs TRBV6-5 and TRBJ2-7; TRBD1 matches at 7 bases. Germline V gene lookup returns CDR1 MNHEY and CDR2 SVGAGI. The CDR3 is made up of 13 amino acids. With 2 bases clipped from V and 6 bases from J, the junction kept 4 bases outside the gene matches. CDR3 coding DNA: TGTGCCAGCAGTTACCCGGACAGGCCCGAGCAGTACTTC. Its protein is CASSYPDRPEQYF.

This clone was counted a single time. The chain has TRBV5-3 and TRBJ2-7; 9 bases map to TRBD1. TRBV5-3 is placed among ORFs of uncertain function. This CDR3 spans 16 amino acids. The V and J ends lost 4 bases and 7 bases, in that order; junction bases with no gene match: 15. In DNA, the CDR3 is TGTGCCAGAAGCGCGGGGAAGACAGGGGGTGCGCGAGAGCAGTACTTC. Translation: CARSAGKTGGAREQYF.

The chain combines TRBV19 with TRBJ2-2, with D uncertain. The CDR3 extends over 14 amino acids. V dropped 5 bases and J dropped 6 bases, with 13 bases sitting between them. Per germline, CDR1 LNHDA and CDR2 SQIVND (reference sequence). The CDR3 protein is CASSAAQDPGELFF. The CDR3 nucleotides read TGTGCCAGTAGTGCGGCGCAGGACCCCGGGGAGCTGTTTTTT.

The V call is TRBV13, the J call TRBJ1-5; D possibly corresponds to TRBD1 (5 bases). This CDR3 region has 14 residues. With 3 bases removed from V and 5 bases from J, the gap between germline ends came to 11 bases. The germline V gene has CDR1 PRHDT and CDR2 FYEKMQ (reference sequence). CDR3 DNA: TGTGCCAGCAGCTTGGGTACAGGCGATCAGCCCCAGCATTTT. Its translation is CASSLGTGDQPQHF.

The chain joins TRBV11-3 to TRBJ2-1, with D possibly TRBD1 on 6 matching bases. The CDR3 covers 13 residues. Between the trimmed V and J ends, which lost 5 bases and 4 bases, there was a span of 9 bases. Germline lookup yields CDR1 SGHNT and CDR2 YENEEA. CDR3 DNA sequence: TGTGCCAGCAGCATACAGGGTTACAATGAGCAGTTCTTC. Protein: CASSIQGYNEQFF.

This rearrangement joins TRBV13 to TRBJ1-3; D gene uncertain. CDR1 is PRHDT and CDR2 is FYEKMQ in the germline V gene (reference sequence). V lost 4 bases and J 8 bases, leaving 12 bases between the germline ends. The CDR3 runs 13 residues. The CDR3 sequence: CASSSGIRDTIYF. The CDR3 nucleotides read TGTGCCAGCAGCTCGGGCATCCGGGACACCATATATTTT.

The CDR3 coding sequence is TGTGCCAGCAGCTTAGGCCTAGGGGAAGGGATGGGCCAGTACTTC. Its translation is CASSLGLGEGMGQYF. The rearrangement joins TRBV13 to TRBJ2-5; a possible D gene is TRBD1 (5 bases). CDR1 and CDR2 from the germline V gene are PRHDT and FYEKMQ (reference sequence). V was shortened by 0 bases and J by 10 bases, with 18 bases between the two germline ends. The CDR3 extends over 15 amino acids.

This clone is a singleton in its sample. This chain links TRBV27 with TRBJ1-1, with D tentatively TRBD1 (6 bases). This CDR3 is 15 amino acids long. Trimming took off 3 bases at V and 7 bases at J, with 18 bases between the two ends. The germline V gene has CDR1 MNHEY and CDR2 SMNVEV (reference sequence). The chain's CDR3 is CASSFEYQGHGEAFF. The DNA of the CDR3 is TGTGCCAGCAGTTTTGAGTACCAGGGGCACGGTGAAGCTTTCTTT.

V and J are TRBV5-4 and TRBJ2-2, with D possibly TRBD2 on 6 matching bases. Trimming shortened V by 4 bases and J by 6 bases, and 22 bases separated the two germline ends. The CDR3 length is 17 residues. CDR1 is SGHNT and CDR2 is YYREEE in the germline V gene (reference sequence). The CDR3 nucleotides read TGTGCCAGCAGCCCCCCACAGTGGGGGGTTTTGGCCGGGGAGCTGTTTTTT. Its translation: CASSPPQWGVLAGELFF.

The gene calls are TRBV13 and TRBJ1-2, with no clear D. This CDR3 is built from 13 residues. V lost 3 bases to trimming and J lost 6 bases, with 11 bases between them. Germline V gene sequence: CDR1 PRHDT, CDR2 FYEKMQ (reference sequence). CDR3 amino acids: CASSFVTTDGYTF. Here the CDR3 DNA reads TGTGCCAGCAGCTTCGTGACAACTGATGGCTACACCTTC.

The V gene is TRBV5-5, the J gene TRBJ1-5; D perhaps matches TRBD1 (5 bases). Germline CDR1 SGHKS, CDR2 YYEKEE (reference sequence). CDR3 length: 14 amino acids. Trimming pared 1 base from V and 9 bases from J, leaving 14 bases between. The CDR3 here is CASSLTGRSGPQHF. The CDR3 DNA follows: TGTGCCAGCAGCTTGACGGGACGGAGCGGGCCCCAGCATTTT. The complete variable domain, with remaining parts taken from reference TRBV5-5 and TRBJ1-5, reads DAGVTQSPTHLIKTRGQQVTLRCSPISGHKSVSWYQQVLGQGPQFIFQYYEKEERGRGNFPDRFSARQFPNYSSELNVNALLLGDSALYLCASSLTGRSGPQHFGDGTRLSIL.

The DNA for the CDR3 is TGTGCCAGCAGCCACCTAGGGGGGGCCCATGGCTACACCTTC. It codes for CASSHLGGAHGYTF. V usage is TRBV6-5 and J usage is TRBJ1-2, with D perhaps matching TRBD1 (6 bases). CDR3 length equals 14 residues. The V end lost 6 bases, the J end lost 6 bases, and 17 bases lay between the germline ends. The germline V gene has CDR1 MNHEY and CDR2 SVGAGI.

The rearrangement uses TRBV6-1 and TRBJ1-2, with no clear D. The CDR3 has 12 amino acids. V was trimmed by 11 bases and J by 0 bases, leaving 10 bases between them. Germline V gives CDR1 MNHNS, CDR2 SASEGT. CDR3 coding DNA: TGTGCCTCCCCAATCGCTAACTATGGCTACACCTTC. Protein product: CASPIANYGYTF.

A word on this clone: The CDR3 does not end in the conserved phenylalanine or tryptophan, so this is likely a read error. The chain recombines TRBV11-2 with TRBJ1-6, with a tentative D call TRBD1 (6 bases). CDR1 and CDR2 (germline): SGHAT, FQNNGV. V lost 5 bases, J lost 4 bases, and 18 bases lay in between. The CDR3 totals 17 residues. Written as DNA, the CDR3 is TGTGCCAGCAGCACCGGGGCAGGGGCGAGGTATAATTCACCCCTCCACCTT. It translates to CASSTGAGARYNSPLHL.

The rearrangement uses TRBV4-1 and TRBJ2-3; D may be TRBD1 (5 bases). The CDR3 has 14 amino acids. Germline V gene lookup returns CDR1 MGHRA and CDR2 YSYEKL. Trimming stripped 4 bases from V and 2 bases from J, with 10 bases between. The CDR3 protein is CASSRQWDTDTQYF. As DNA, the CDR3 is TGCGCCAGCAGCCGACAGTGGGACACAGATACGCAGTATTTT.

The genes are TRBV13 and TRBJ2-7, with 7 bases identical to TRBD1. This CDR3 is built from 17 residues. The V gene's germline CDR1 is PRHDT and CDR2 FYEKMQ (reference sequence). With V trimmed by 0 bases and J by 3 bases, 11 bases remained unmatched. The CDR3: CASSLGAGGSSVYEQYF. In DNA, the CDR3 is TGTGCCAGCAGCTTAGGGGCAGGGGGTTCGTCGGTCTACGAGCAGTACTTC.

The chain is built from TRBV5-1 and TRBJ2-5; D could derive from TRBD1 or TRBD2 (5 bases each). From germline, CDR1 is SGHRS and CDR2 YFSETQ. The CDR3 is 13 amino acids. Trimming stripped 0 bases from V and 5 bases from J, with 8 bases between. The CDR3 loop is CASSLGGSETQYF. Written as DNA, the CDR3 is TGCGCCAGCAGCTTGGGGGGGTCCGAGACCCAGTACTTC.

The chain joins TRBV21-1 to TRBJ1-5. TRBV21-1 counts as a pseudogene. This CDR3 has 12 amino acids. The CDR3 bases are TGTGCCAGCAGCAAAAGGAAGATTCCCCAGCATTTT. Translation gives CASSKRKIPQHF.

V usage is TRBV19 and J usage is TRBJ2-2; D is unresolved. Germline lookup yields CDR1 LNHDA and CDR2 SQIVND (reference sequence). The ends were cut back, 10 bases at V and 4 bases at J, with 16 bases in the middle. The CDR3 spans 14 residues. CDR3 in amino acids: CATGSGWTTGELFF. Here the CDR3 DNA reads TGTGCCACCGGCTCCGGGTGGACCACCGGGGAGCTGTTTTTT.

The chain is built from TRBV7-6 and TRBJ2-7; 9 bases agree with TRBD1. Germline CDR1 is SGHVS and CDR2 is FNYEAQ. The length of the CDR3 is 16 residues. Trimming cost V 5 bases and J 3 bases; bases outside gene matches: 11. The CDR3 region has the DNA TGTGCCAGCAGCCTCGATGCGGGACAGGGTGTCTACGAGCAGTACTTC. Its translation is CASSLDAGQGVYEQYF.

The chain couples TRBV10-3 to TRBJ2-7; D is unresolved. The CDR3 has 13 residues. The germline V gene encodes CDR1 ENHRY and CDR2 SYGVKD. Trimming cost V 2 bases and J 0 bases, with 5 bases left between them. The CDR3 is CAISEATSYEQYF. The DNA for the CDR3 is TGTGCCATCAGTGAGGCAACCTCCTACGAGCAGTACTTC.